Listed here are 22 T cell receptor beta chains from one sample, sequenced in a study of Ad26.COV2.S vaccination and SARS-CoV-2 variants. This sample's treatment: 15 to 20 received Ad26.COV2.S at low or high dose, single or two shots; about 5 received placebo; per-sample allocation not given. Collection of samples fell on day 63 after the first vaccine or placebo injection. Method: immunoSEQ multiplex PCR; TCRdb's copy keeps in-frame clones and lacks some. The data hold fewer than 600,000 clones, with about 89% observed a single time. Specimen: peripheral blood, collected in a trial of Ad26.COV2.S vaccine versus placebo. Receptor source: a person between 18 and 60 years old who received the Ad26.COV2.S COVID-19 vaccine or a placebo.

The CDR3 sequence is CASSLQGAGNQPQHF. The CDR3 DNA sequence: TGCGCCAGCAGCTTACAGGGGGCAGGCAATCAGCCCCAGCATTTT. V usage is TRBV5-1 and J usage is TRBJ1-5, with TRBD1 matching over 9 bases. This CDR3 spans 15 amino acids. Germline loops: CDR1 SGHRS, CDR2 YFSETQ. Trimming took 2 bases from V and 2 from J; bases not matched to a gene: 2.

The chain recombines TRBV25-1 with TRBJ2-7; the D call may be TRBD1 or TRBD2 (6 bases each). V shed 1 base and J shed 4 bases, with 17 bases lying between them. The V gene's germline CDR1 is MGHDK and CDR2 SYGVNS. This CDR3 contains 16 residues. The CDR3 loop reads CASSESEGQGQYEQYF. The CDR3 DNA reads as TGTGCCAGCAGTGAATCGGAGGGGCAGGGGCAATACGAGCAGTACTTC.

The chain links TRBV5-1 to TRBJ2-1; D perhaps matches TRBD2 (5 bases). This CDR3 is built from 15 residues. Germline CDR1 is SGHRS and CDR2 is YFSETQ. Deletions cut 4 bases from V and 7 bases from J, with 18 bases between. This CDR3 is CASSPAPPPGNEQFF. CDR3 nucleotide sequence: TGCGCCAGCAGCCCGGCCCCACCTCCGGGAAATGAGCAGTTCTTC.

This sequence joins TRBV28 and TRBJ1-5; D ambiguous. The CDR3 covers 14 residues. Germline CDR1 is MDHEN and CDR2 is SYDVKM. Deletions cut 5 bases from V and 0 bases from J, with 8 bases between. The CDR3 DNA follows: TGTGCCAGCAGTGCGGTTACTAGCAATCAGCCCCAGCATTTT. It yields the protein CASSAVTSNQPQHF.

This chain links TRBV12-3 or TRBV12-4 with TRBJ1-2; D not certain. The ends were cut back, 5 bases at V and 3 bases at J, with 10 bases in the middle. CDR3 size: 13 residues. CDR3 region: CASSPSPDYGYTF. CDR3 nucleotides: TGTGCCAGCAGTCCCAGTCCTGACTATGGCTACACCTTC.

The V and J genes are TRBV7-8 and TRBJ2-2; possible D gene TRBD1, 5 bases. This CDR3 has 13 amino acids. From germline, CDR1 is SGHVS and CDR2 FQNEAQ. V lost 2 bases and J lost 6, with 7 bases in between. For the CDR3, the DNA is TGTGCCAGCAGCTTACAGGGCGCCGGGGAGCTGTTTTTT. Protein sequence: CASSLQGAGELFF. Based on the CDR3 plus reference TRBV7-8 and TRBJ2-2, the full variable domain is GAGVSQSPRYKVAKRGQDVALRCDPISGHVSLFWYQQALGQGPEFLTYFQNEAQLDKSGLPSDRFFAERPEGSVSTLKIQRTQQEDSAVYLCASSLQGAGELFFGEGSRLTVL.

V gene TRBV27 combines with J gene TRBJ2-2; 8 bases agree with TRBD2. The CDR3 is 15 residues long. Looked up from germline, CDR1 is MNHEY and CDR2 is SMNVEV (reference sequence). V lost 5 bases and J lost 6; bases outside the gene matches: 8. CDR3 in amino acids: CASSGPGLDAGELFF. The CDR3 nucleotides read TGTGCCAGCAGTGGCCCGGGACTAGATGCCGGGGAGCTGTTTTTT.

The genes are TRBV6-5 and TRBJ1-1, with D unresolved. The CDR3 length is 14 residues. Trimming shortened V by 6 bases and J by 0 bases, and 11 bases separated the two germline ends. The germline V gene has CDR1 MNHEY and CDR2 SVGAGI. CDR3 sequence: CASSRWNMNTEAFF. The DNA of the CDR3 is TGTGCCAGCAGCCGTTGGAATATGAACACTGAAGCTTTCTTT.

CDR3 region: CASSLDSPNYGYTF. The DNA of the CDR3 is TGCGCCAGCAGCCTGGACAGCCCGAACTATGGCTACACCTTC. This chain uses TRBV5-1 with TRBJ1-2, with a weak D call TRBD1 (6 bases). With 4 bases removed from V and 2 bases from J, the gap between germline ends came to 12 bases. This CDR3 region has 14 residues. Per germline, CDR1 SGHRS and CDR2 YFSETQ.

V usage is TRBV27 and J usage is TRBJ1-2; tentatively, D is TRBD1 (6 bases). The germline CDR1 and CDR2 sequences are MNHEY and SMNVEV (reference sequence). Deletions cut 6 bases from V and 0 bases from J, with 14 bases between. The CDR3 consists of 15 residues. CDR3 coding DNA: TGTGCCAGCAGACTAGACAGGACCTCTAACTATGGCTACACCTTC. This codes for CASRLDRTSNYGYTF.

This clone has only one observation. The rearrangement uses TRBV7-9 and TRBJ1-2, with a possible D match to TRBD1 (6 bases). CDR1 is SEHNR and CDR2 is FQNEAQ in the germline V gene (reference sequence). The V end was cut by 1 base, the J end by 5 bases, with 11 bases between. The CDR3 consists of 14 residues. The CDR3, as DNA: TGTGCCAGCAGCTTAGTAGGGGGGAAATATGGCTACACCTTC. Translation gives CASSLVGGKYGYTF.

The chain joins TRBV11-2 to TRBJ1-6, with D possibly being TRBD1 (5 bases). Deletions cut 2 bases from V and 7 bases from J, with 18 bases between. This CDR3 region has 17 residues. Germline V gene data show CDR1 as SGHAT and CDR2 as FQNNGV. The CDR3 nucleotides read TGTGCCAGCAGCTTACGCGTACCGGGGCATACCAATTCACCCCTCCACTTT. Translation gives CASSLRVPGHTNSPLHF.

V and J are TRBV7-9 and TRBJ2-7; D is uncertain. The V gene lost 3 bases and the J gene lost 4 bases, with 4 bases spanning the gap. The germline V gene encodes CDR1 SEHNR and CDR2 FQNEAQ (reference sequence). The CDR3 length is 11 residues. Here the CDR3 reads CASSFQYEQYF. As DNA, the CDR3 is TGTGCCAGCAGCTTTCAGTACGAGCAGTACTTC.

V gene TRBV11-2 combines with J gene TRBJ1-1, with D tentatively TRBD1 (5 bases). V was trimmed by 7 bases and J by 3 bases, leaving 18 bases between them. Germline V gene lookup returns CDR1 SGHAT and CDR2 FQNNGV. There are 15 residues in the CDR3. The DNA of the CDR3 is TGTGCCAGCACCCAAGGGTGGGGGTTATACACTGAAGCTTTCTTT. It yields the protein CASTQGWGLYTEAFF.

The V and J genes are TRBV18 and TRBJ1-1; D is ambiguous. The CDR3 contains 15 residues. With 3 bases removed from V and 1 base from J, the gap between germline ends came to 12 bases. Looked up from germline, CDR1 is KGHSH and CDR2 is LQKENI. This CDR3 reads CASSPHLEWNTEAFF. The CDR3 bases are TGTGCCAGCTCACCCCATCTAGAGTGGAACACTGAAGCTTTCTTT.

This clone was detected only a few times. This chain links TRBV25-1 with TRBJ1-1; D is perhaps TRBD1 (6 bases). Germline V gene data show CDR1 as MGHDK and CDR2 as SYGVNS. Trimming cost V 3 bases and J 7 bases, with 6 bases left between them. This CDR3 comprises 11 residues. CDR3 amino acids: CASSDRGEAFF. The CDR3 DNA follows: TGTGCCAGCAGTGACAGGGGTGAAGCTTTCTTT. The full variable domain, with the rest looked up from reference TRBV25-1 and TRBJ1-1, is EADIYQTPRYLVIGTGKKITLECSQTMGHDKMYWYQQDPGMELHLIHYSYGVNSTEKGDLSSESTVSRIRTEHFPLTLESARPSHTSQYLCASSDRGEAFFGQGTRLTVV.

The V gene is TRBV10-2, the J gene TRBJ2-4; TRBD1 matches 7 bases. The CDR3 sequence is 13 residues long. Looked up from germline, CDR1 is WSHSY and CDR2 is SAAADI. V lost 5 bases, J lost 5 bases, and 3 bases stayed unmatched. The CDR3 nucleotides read TGCGCCAGCAGTTCTGACAGGGAAAACATTCAGTACTTC. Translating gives CASSSDRENIQYF.

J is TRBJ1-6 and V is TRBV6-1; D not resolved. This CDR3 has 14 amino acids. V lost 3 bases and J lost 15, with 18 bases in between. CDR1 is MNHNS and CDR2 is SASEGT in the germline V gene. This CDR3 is CASSESGRNSILHF. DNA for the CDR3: TGTGCCAGCAGTGAGTCGGGCCGCAACTCAATCCTCCACTTT.

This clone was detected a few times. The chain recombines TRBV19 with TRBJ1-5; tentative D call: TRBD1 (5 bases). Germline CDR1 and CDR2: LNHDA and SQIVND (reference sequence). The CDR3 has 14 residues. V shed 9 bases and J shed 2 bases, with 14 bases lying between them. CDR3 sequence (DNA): TGTGCCAGCACCGGGGGGTTGGGCAATCAGCCCCAGCATTTT. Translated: CASTGGLGNQPQHF.

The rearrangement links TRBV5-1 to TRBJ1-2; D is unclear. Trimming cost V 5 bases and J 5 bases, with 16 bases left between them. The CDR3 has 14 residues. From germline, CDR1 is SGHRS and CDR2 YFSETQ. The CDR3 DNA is TGCGCCAGCAGTCAACAGCTGAACCAGTATGGCTACACCTTC. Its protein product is CASSQQLNQYGYTF.

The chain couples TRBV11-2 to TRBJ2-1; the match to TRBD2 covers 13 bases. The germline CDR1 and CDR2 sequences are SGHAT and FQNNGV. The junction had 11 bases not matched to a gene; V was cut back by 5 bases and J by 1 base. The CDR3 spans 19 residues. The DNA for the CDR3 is TGTGCCAGCAGCCGTGGACTAGCGGGAGCCTTGGTTTCCTACAATGAGCAGTTCTTC. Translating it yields CASSRGLAGALVSYNEQFF.

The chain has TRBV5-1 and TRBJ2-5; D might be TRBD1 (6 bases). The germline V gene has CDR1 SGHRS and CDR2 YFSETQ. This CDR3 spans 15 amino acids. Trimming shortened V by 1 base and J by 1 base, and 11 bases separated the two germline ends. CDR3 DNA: TGCGCCAGCAGCTTGCTTGGGACACTCCAAGAGACCCAGTACTTC. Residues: CASSLLGTLQETQYF.